The source of this T cell receptor beta chain is a study of cytomegalovirus exposure and HLA in healthy donors (dated by TCRdb to 2017 to 2019). Regarding the study in general: According to an earlier analysis of several hundred of the donors, about 179 million T cells yielded 90 million to 140 million unique TCR beta sequences and approximately 300 Gb of sequence data. About 280 gigabases of sequencing data and around 85 million unique TCR sequences made up an early release that covered approximately 650 HLA-typed donors. The genetic ancestry cluster associated with self-reported Caucasian donors included 80% to 90% of the 398 genotyped donors. The study aimed to test whether signatures of past pathogen exposure could be identified by cataloging public T cell receptors. The study used immunosequencing to profile the T cell repertoires of approximately 650 subjects and linked those repertoires to cytomegalovirus serostatus. A separate validation cohort of roughly 130 different subjects was used in addition to the 666-subject first cohort. To predict cytomegalovirus infection status, the study combined high-throughput TCR immunosequencing, statistical association of individual TCRs with disease status, and machine learning. In a later analysis, previously published TCR beta repertoires from about 640 donors were re-analyzed and high-resolution HLA genotyping was added so that TCR occurrence patterns could be studied. Rather than drawing on any new phenotypic data, the later analysis identified candidate immune exposures from TCR beta sequences and the way those sequences occurred across donors. An earlier analysis of 500 to 750 of the donors applied high-throughput TCR beta sequencing to assess whether each TCR beta V gene segment acted as functional or pseudogenic. Donor age, sex, ethnicity and CMV serostatus were collected together with the repertoire data. A later genetic analysis took genome-wide SNP genotypes for about 55% of the 666 donors and used that subset as a discovery cohort. Every repertoire in the discovery cohort had been generated on one and the same sequencing platform. Both class I and class II loci were covered by HLA typing, at four-digit resolution. Typing coverage varied by locus: roughly 620-630 donors for A, B, C, DRB1 and DQB1; roughly 500 for DQA1; approximately 610 for DPA1; more than 450 for DPB1. Four to six DR-DQ haplotypes were handled as single units for association and clustering, since linkage in the cohort was strong. Across 398 genotyped donors of the cohort, an average of about 240,000 unique TCR beta nucleotide sequences per donor were sequenced, and roughly 18% of those sequences were non-productive.

The cohort comprised around 690 healthy bone marrow donors. Cohort members were all nominally healthy when sampled, although unrecorded immune exposures were likely present. The donor was CMV seronegative and belonged to the group of over 350 seronegative cohort members. Each donor provided a peripheral blood sample, and peripheral blood mononuclear cells were used for TCR beta sequencing. Genomic DNA extraction from the blood cell samples was performed with the Qiagen DNeasy Blood Extraction Kit. Libraries were built with the immunoSEQ multiplex PCR assay. A mixture of 60 forward primers for TCR Vbeta segments and 13 reverse primers for TCR Jbeta segments was used in the multiplex PCR. The CDR3 region of rearranged TCR beta genes was amplified from genomic DNA with a multiplex PCR assay. On the Illumina HiSeq System, the amplified TCR beta libraries were sequenced as 87-base-pair reads. As for the original processing: In a later analysis, about 80 million unique TCR beta chains were counted across the approximately 640 repertoires, and roughly 9.9 million of these chains were shared by at least two donors. A nearest-neighbor algorithm error-corrected the raw reads and collapsed the reads into unique sequences, merging closely related sequences to remove PCR and sequencing errors. Alignment of CDR3 sequences to IMGT reference sequences was used to assign V, D and J gene segments. For a sequence to be retained, a match of at least six nucleotides to both a V gene segment and a J gene segment was required. A rearrangement was called productive if the CDR3 had no stop codons and remained in frame with V and J, and every other rearrangement was called non-productive. CDR3 was defined according to IMGT convention as the region running from the second conserved V-encoded cysteine to the conserved J-encoded phenylalanine. Sequences without an unambiguous match to a single V gene segment were excluded from the earlier analysis of almost 600 of the donors. An earlier analysis of a few hundred of the donors classified V segments as functional when productive rearrangements were above 56.7% and as segregating when the standard deviation between donors was above 5%. A statistical classification framework was built for diagnosing cytomegalovirus status from the catalog of TCR beta chain sequences. In a later analysis, V and J genes were assigned by comparing TCR nucleotide sequences against IMGT/GENE-DB human TR gene sequences. A later analysis assigned CDR3 sequences and most-parsimonious VDJ recombination scenarios with the TCRdist pipeline. A later analysis defined each TCR beta chain by its CDR3 amino acid sequence plus V-gene family, and excluded reads lacking a unique V-gene family. To address suspected cross-contamination and a sequencing artifact, a later analysis removed a few hundred highly shared, low-generation-probability nucleotide sequences. For each public chain, a later analysis derived a clonal expansion index from normalized ranks of inferred template counts within each repertoire. In a later analysis, generation probabilities were computed with a VDJ recombination model fitted to out-of-frame rearrangements, and the resulting probabilities were checked against IGoR. In a later analysis, TCR-TCR, TCR-HLA and TCR-CMV co-occurrence was scored with hypergeometric tests, and a repertoire-size bias correction was applied to TCR pairs. False discovery rates were estimated in a later analysis by permuting HLA or CMV assignments 20 times. In a later analysis, co-occurring TCRs were grouped with DBSCAN, and TCRdist sequence similarity was added when clustering was performed within HLA-allele-positive subsets. Repertoires with fewer than 30,000 or more than 120,000 public chains, plus five repertoires with anomalous nucleotide sharing, were excluded from co-occurrence clustering. Not all clones reach the TCRdb copy of this immuneACCESS table, which keeps in-frame sequences only. Checked studies attribute under half of the gap to unresolved V genes and leave the rest unexplained. V and J calls and clone size come straight from that table; D and trimming were deduced from the DNA. The sample yields about 170,000 clones; approximately 88% were counted once. The ten largest clonotypes hold approximately 1.2% of the sample.

Overall study outcomes, separate from this receptor: Compared with equally common non-associated chains, HLA-associated TCR beta chains in a later analysis were more clonally expanded and had lower generation probabilities. Several of the top co-occurrence clusters appeared to be linked to parvovirus B19, influenza, CMV and Epstein-Barr virus, according to a later analysis. In the study, approximately 160 TCR beta chains were listed as associated with cytomegalovirus. The sequencing pipeline was judged likely to have produced a cluster of highly shared sequence variants as a technical artifact. Because counts were too low, roughly 16 rarely observed V segments, including chromosome 9 orphons, were left out of the earlier analysis of over 550 of the donors. According to the authors, the approach could potentially be generalized to other disease states and immunological phenotypes. Most CMV-associated TCR beta chains appeared to be HLA-restricted in a later analysis, and the HLA associations seemed to be driven largely by CMV exposure. A later genetic analysis associated a missense DCLRE1C variant with V-gene and J-gene trimming of TCR beta chains, and an independent cohort replicated the association. A further reported finding was that TCR beta sequences accurately predicted the HLA-A and HLA-B alleles for most subjects in the first cohort. The presence/absence analyses assumed that sequencing depth was roughly uniform across donors, and that assumption may not be true. Most TCR sequences were seen in very few donors, while some public TCRs were found in many individuals. Strong co-occurrence of HLA alleles, especially DR and DQ, made assigning TCR associations to individual alleles difficult. The classifier was reported to diagnose cytomegalovirus status with high specificity and sensitivity in both the original cohort and the validation cohort. This cohort had only TCR beta chains sequenced, and the lack of alpha or paired-chain data limited which features could be detected. Linkage disequilibrium might explain the correlated functional status among segregating V segments, but an unknown experimental factor could not be excluded. At a false discovery rate of 0.05, a later analysis linked 16,951 TCR beta sequences to specific HLA alleles. Broadly in line with IMGT annotations, most TCR beta V segments showed up in productive rearrangements about 87% or about 30% of the time in an earlier analysis of 587 of the donors. Because some donors lacked HLA typing at each locus, the association tests relied only on the typed subset. CMV serostatus was the only immune exposure information available for the cohort. Some IMGT-functional V segments, including TRBV6-2 and TRBV6-3, could not be distinguished by the 87-base-pair reads and were therefore excluded. In vitro tests confirmed that a few of the cytomegalovirus-associated TCR beta chains recognize cytomegalovirus antigens. In a later genetic analysis, fewer N-insertions in productive TCRs were reported among donors in an Asian-associated ancestry cluster than the roughly 700-donor mean. According to a later analysis, TCR association rates differed among HLA loci, with DRB1 alleles showing the most associated TCRs and HLA-C alleles showing the fewest.

Per the germline V gene, LGHNA is the CDR1 and YSLEER is the CDR2. Reading from cysteine to phenylalanine, the CDR3 counts 15 amino acids. Only the CDR3 DNA stays, 45 bases, in frame from base 1. From V the trimming removes 1 base and from J it removes 9 bases, while the gene matches leave 9 bases of the junction unaccounted for. Of note for this clone: Its antigen is still unknown. No clone much larger than this one lies a single base away; base qualities are absent.

The receptor was derived from a boy aged 2-9 years in good health and CMV-seronegative. Sequencing was performed on PBMCs. The V and J segments used are TRBV4-3 and TRBJ2-4, with 7 bases matching TRBD2. The bases are TGCGCCAGCAGCCAAGGGAATCCAGGGAGGGCCATTCAGTACTTC. This translates into CASSQGNPGRAIQYF.